The clone carrying this T cell receptor (beta chain) was found many times. The source of the sample is a study of Graves' ophthalmopathy and Graves' hyperthyroidism. Uncontrolled infections, pregnancy, lactation or other autoimmune diseases led to patient exclusion. Serum thyroxine and TRAb, along with clinical symptoms, thyroid ultrasound and orbital computed tomography, were what diagnosis relied on. A volume of 10 ml of fresh peripheral blood supplied the PBMCs. RNA transcripts served as template for amplifying TCR beta CDR3 sequences. Following a first-round RT-PCR that used HTBI primers, a second-round multiplex PCR was carried out. TCRdb fed the multiplex PCR reads into MiXCR, producing one record per CDR3 protein. The repertoire holds about 390,000 distinct CDR3 sequences, with over 15% as singletons. J was trimmed by 8 bases and V by 1 base; bases with no gene match: 3. The CDR3 length is 14 residues.

The V call is TRBV12-3 or TRBV12-4, the J call TRBJ1-5; TRBD1 aligns across 9 bases. Sample: peripheral blood. This clonotype was sampled from a woman younger than 30 with stable Graves' hyperthyroidism. This CDR3 reads CASSLGGQGKPQHF. DNA for the CDR3: TGTGCCAGCAGTTTAGGGGGACAGGGAAAGCCCCAGCATTTT.